This T cell receptor (beta chain) stems from a study of T cells after yellow fever vaccination. There are many counts of this clonotype. No antigen is known for it. General study points: Weaker in magnitude, the secondary response showed a faster peak on day 5 versus 15. Relatively few clonotypes were ones that appeared in both CD4 and CD8 compartments. Abundant bulk-derived clonotypes could contaminate FACS-sorted repertoires.

It was through 5'RACE template switching that TCR cDNA was made, with a universal primer site and UMIs added. TCRdb itself ran the 5' RACE reads through MiXCR, one entry per CDR3 protein. The repertoire holds about 350,000 distinct CDR3 sequences, about 9.9% seen once, with more than 15% in the top ten. The sequence was collected from a man aged 18 to 35 who received the YFV17D yellow fever vaccine. The sequenced sample was PBMCs, obtained on the day of the first yellow fever vaccination.

CDR3: CASRTRQAGTGELFF. CDR3 nucleotide sequence: TGTGCCAGCAGGACCCGACAGGCTGGGACCGGGGAGCTGTTTTTT. The chain carries TRBV12-3 or TRBV12-4 and TRBJ2-2; possible D gene TRBD1, 6 bases. The CDR3 covers 15 residues. Trimming left V 6 bases short and J 5 bases short, with 16 bases between.